The clone carrying this TCR beta chain has at least ten counts. Its antigen is undetermined. Per germline, CDR1 SGHRS and CDR2 YFSETQ. The CDR3 has 14 residues. Between the trimmed V and J ends, which lost 3 bases and 0 bases, there was a span of 6 bases. These data belong to a study of T-cell memory formation after mild COVID-19. Study-level results: Second-wave clones with a day 37 peak had unconfirmed SARS-CoV-2 specificity. Clones that contracted from day 15 to 85 had balanced CD4/CD8; later expanders were CD4+ biased.

TCR alpha and TCR beta cDNA libraries carrying sample barcodes and UMIs were produced by 5'RACE using constant-segment primers. TCRdb analysed the 5' RACE reads with MiXCR anew, one entry per CDR3 protein. Here the sample spans more than 150,000 distinct CDR3 sequences, about 18% being singletons. Sample: PBMCs or a T cell subset sorted from them (not recorded which). This chain uses TRBV5-1 with TRBJ2-2, with D perhaps matching TRBD1 (5 bases). The clonotype comes from a man younger than 35 who had mild COVID-19 (a few samples of this study predate the infection). Cell type and time point are not known. The CDR3 DNA follows: TGCGCCAGCAGCTCGGACACGAACACCGGGGAGCTGTTTTTT. Protein: CASSSDTNTGELFF.